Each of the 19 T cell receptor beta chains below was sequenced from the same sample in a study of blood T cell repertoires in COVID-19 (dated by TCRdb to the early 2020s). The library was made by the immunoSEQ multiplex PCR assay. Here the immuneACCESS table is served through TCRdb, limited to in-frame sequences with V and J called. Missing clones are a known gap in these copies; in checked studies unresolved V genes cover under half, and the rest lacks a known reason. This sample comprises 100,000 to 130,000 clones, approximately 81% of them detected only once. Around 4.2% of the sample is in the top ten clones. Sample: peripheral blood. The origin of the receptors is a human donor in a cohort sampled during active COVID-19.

The CDR3 bases are TGTGCCAGCAGTTTCCCGACTAGCGGAGGTGGAGAGACCCAGTACTTC. Its translation: CASSFPTSGGGETQYF. V gene TRBV6-2 or TRBV6-3 combines with J gene TRBJ2-5, with TRBD2 identical over 9 bases. V shed 4 bases, J shed 4 bases, and the junction held 10 bases outside the gene matches. The CDR3 consists of 16 residues. Germline CDR1 reads MNHEY; CDR2 reads SVGEGT.

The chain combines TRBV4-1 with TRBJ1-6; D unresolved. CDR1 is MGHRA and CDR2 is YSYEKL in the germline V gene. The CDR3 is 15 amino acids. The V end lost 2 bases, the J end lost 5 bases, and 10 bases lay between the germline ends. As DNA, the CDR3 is TGCGCCAGCAGCCAAACTTTCGGGGATAATTCACCCCTCCACTTT. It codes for CASSQTFGDNSPLHF.

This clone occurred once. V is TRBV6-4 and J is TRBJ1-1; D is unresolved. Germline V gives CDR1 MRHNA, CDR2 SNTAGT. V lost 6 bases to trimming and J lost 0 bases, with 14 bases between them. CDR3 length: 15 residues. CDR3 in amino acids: CASRKEGALNTEAFF. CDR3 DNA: TGTGCCAGCAGGAAGGAGGGCGCCTTGAACACTGAAGCTTTCTTT.

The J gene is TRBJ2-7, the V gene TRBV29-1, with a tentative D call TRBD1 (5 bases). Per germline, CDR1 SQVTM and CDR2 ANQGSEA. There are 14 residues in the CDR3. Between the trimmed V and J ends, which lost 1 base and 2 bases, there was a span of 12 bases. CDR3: CSVEVSRAPYEQYF. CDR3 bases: TGCAGCGTTGAAGTATCCAGGGCTCCCTACGAGCAGTACTTC.

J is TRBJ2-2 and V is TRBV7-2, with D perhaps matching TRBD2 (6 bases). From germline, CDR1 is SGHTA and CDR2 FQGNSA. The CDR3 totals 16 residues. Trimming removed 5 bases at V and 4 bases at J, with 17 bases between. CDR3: CASSGGPGHPTGELFF. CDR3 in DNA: TGTGCCAGCAGCGGAGGGCCAGGGCACCCCACCGGGGAGCTGTTTTTT.

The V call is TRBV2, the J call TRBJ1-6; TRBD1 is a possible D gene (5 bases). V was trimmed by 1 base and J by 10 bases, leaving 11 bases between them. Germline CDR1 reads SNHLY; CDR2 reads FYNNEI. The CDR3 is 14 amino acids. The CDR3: CASSEGQGYSPLHF. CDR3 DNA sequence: TGTGCCAGCAGTGAAGGGCAGGGTTACTCACCCCTCCACTTT.

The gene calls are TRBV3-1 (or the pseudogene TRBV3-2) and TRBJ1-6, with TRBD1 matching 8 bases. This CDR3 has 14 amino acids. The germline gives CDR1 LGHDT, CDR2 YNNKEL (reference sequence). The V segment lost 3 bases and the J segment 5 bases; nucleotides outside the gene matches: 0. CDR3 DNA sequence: TGTGCCAGCAGCCAGGACAGGGATAATTCACCCCTCCACTTT. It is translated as CASSQDRDNSPLHF.

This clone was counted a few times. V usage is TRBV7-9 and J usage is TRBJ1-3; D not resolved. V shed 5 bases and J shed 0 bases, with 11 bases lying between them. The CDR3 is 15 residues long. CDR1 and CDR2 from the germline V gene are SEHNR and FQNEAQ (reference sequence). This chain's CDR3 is CASSQNGFSGNTIYF. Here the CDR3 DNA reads TGTGCCAGCAGCCAAAACGGTTTCTCTGGAAACACCATATATTTT.

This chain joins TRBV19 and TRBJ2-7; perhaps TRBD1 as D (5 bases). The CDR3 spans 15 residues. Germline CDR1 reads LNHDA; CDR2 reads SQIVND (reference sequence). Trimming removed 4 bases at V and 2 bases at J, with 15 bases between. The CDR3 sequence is CASSTGWGGTYEQYF. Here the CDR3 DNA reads TGTGCCAGTAGTACCGGCTGGGGCGGTACCTACGAGCAGTACTTC.

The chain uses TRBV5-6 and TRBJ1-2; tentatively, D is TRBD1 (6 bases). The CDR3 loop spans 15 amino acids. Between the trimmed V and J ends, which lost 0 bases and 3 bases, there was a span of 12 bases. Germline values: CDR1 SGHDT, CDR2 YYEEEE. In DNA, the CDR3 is TGTGCCAGCAGCTTGGGCGACAGGAACGACTATGGCTACACCTTC. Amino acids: CASSLGDRNDYGYTF.

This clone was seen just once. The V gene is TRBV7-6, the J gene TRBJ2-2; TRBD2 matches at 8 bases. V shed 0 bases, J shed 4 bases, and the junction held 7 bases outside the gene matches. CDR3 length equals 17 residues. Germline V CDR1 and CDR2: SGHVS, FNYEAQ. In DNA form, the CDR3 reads TGTGCCAGCAGCTTAGCTAGCGGGACACTTCCCACCGGGGAGCTGTTTTTT. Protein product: CASSLASGTLPTGELFF.

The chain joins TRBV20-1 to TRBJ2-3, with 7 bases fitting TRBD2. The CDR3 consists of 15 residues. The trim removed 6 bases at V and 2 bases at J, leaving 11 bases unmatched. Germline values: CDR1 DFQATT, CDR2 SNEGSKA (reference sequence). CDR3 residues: CSASRTSGYTDTQYF. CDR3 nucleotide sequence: TGCAGTGCGAGTAGGACTAGTGGTTACACAGATACGCAGTATTTT.

The CDR3 loop is CAWSEQDRMSGELFF. The DNA for the CDR3 is TGTGCCTGGAGTGAACAGGACAGAATGTCCGGGGAGCTGTTTTTT. The chain combines TRBV30 with TRBJ2-2, with D possibly being TRBD1 (6 bases). V lost 1 base and J lost 6, with 15 bases in between. The germline CDR1 and CDR2 sequences are GTSNPN and SVGIG (reference sequence). The CDR3 is made up of 15 amino acids.

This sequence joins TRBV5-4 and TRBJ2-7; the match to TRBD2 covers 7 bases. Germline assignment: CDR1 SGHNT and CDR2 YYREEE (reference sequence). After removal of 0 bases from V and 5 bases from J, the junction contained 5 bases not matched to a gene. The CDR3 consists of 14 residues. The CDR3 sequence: CASSLGGSIDEQYF. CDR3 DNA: TGTGCCAGCAGCTTGGGCGGGAGTATCGACGAGCAGTACTTC.

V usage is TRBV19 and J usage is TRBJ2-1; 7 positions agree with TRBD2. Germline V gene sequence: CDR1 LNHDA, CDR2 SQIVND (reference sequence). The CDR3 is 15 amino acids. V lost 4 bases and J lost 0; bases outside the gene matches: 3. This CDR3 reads CASSTSGSSYNEQFF. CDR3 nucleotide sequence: TGTGCCAGTAGTACTAGCGGAAGCTCCTACAATGAGCAGTTCTTC. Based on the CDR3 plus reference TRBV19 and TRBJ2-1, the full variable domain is DGGITQSPKYLFRKEGQNVTLSCEQNLNHDAMYWYRQDPGQGLRLIYYSQIVNDFQKGDIAEGYSVSREKKESFPLTVTSAQKNPTAFYLCASSTSGSSYNEQFFGPGTRLTVL.

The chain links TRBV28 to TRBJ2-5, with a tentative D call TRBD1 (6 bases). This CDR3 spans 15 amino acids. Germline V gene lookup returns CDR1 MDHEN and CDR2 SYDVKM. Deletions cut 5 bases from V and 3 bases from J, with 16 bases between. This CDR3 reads CASSRPGQMKETQYF. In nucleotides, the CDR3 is TGTGCCAGCAGTCGTCCCGGACAGATGAAAGAGACCCAGTACTTC.

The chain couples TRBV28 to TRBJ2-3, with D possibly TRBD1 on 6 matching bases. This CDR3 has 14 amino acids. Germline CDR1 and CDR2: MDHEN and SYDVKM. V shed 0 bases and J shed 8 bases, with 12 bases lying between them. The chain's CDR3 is CASSLWGTPFTQYF. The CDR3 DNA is TGTGCCAGCAGTTTATGGGGGACACCTTTTACGCAGTATTTT.

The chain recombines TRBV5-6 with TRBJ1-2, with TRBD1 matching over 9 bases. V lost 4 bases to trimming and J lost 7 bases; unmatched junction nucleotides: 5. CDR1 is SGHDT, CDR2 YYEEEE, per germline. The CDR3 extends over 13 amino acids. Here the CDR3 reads CASSPDRGSGYTF. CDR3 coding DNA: TGTGCCAGCAGCCCGGACAGGGGATCTGGCTACACCTTC.

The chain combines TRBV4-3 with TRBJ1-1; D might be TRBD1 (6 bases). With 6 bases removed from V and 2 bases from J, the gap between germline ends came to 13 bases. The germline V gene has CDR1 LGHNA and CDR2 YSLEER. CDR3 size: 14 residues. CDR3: CASSPHRANTEAFF. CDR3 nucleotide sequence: TGCGCCAGCAGTCCCCACAGGGCAAACACTGAAGCTTTCTTT.